Below are 5 T cell receptor beta chains sequenced from a single sample in a study of PD-1 blockade in classical Hodgkin lymphoma. Time point here: newly diagnosed, previously untreated cHL patient sample. Thawed PBMCs yielded CD4+ T cells through magnetic negative selection. Data came from immunoSEQ multiplex PCR; TCRdb stores just in-frame clones and leaves some out. In the table there are some 30,000 clones, around 89% of which are singletons. The sample comprised CD4+ T cells from blood. Receptors were obtained from a human donor with classical Hodgkin lymphoma.

The genes are TRBV7-2 and TRBJ2-5; D unclear. CDR3 length equals 15 residues. CDR1 and CDR2 from the germline V gene are SGHTA and FQGNSA. V lost 1 base to trimming and J lost 2 bases, with 11 bases between them. CDR3 sequence reads: CASSLVLPDQETQYF. CDR3 nucleotide sequence: TGTGCCAGCAGCTTAGTTCTGCCGGATCAAGAGACCCAGTACTTC. Using reference TRBV7-2 and TRBJ2-5 for the parts outside the CDR3, the full variable domain is GAGVSQSPSNKVTEKGKDVELRCDPISGHTALYWYRQSLGQGLEFLIYFQGNSAPDKSGLPSDRFSAERTGGSVSTLTIQRTQQEDSAVYLCASSLVLPDQETQYFGPGTRLLVL.

V and J are TRBV10-3 and TRBJ1-1; D gene unclear. The V end lost 2 bases, the J end lost 1 base, and 8 bases lay between the germline ends. The germline V gene encodes CDR1 ENHRY and CDR2 SYGVKD. The CDR3 runs to 14 residues. In DNA, the CDR3 is TGTGCCATCAGTGAGATAGTAAAGAACACTGAAGCTTTCTTT. This gives the protein CAISEIVKNTEAFF.

V and J are TRBV14 and TRBJ2-2; no clear D. This CDR3 region has 13 residues. Trimming removed 2 bases at V and 5 bases at J, with 6 bases between. Per germline, CDR1 SGHDN and CDR2 FVKESK. As DNA, the CDR3 is TGTGCCAGCAGCCAACGGCGGACCGGGGAGCTGTTTTTT. This codes for CASSQRRTGELFF.

The chain has TRBV29-1 and TRBJ1-1; 9 bases map to TRBD1. This CDR3 is 16 amino acids long. After removal of 4 bases from V and 5 bases from J, the junction contained 14 bases not matched to a gene. The germline CDR1 and CDR2 sequences are SQVTM and ANQGSEA. CDR3 loop: CSVGGTGTERRTEAFF. The CDR3 DNA reads TGCAGCGTTGGAGGGACAGGGACAGAACGGAGGACTGAAGCTTTCTTT.

This chain joins TRBV28 and TRBJ2-7, with 11 bases identical to TRBD2. The CDR3 extends over 16 amino acids. Looked up from germline, CDR1 is MDHEN and CDR2 is SYDVKM. The junction had 13 bases not matched to a gene; V was cut back by 6 bases and J by 6 bases. The CDR3 spells CASSRPTSGRIVEQYF. The CDR3 bases are TGTGCCAGCAGCCGACCCACTAGCGGGAGAATTGTCGAGCAGTACTTC.